This is a list of T cell receptor beta chains from one sample in a study of T cell changes during pregnancy in multiple sclerosis. Generated by immunoSEQ multiplex PCR, the TCRdb table keeps only in-frame clones and is missing some. The sample has about 33,000 clones, approximately 90% seen once. The sample here was CD4+ T cells from peripheral blood mononuclear cells, taken in the third trimester of pregnancy. Receptors were obtained from a female donor in good health, enrolled as a control in a pregnancy study. Each CDR3 is given with its conserved first and last residue. Each record gives: clone size, D gene, V gene, J gene, CDR3 DNA, CDR3 protein. D genes are given only for firm matches. Rows may omit the clone size; those that give it use once, few, many or a size class.

abundance: -; d_gene: -; v_gene: TRBV12-2; j_gene: TRBJ1-1; CDR3nt: TGTGCAAGTCGCTTAGGTCCAGGGCCGTTT; CDR3aa: CASRLGPGPF
abundance: -; d_gene: -; v_gene: TRBV18; j_gene: TRBJ1-2; CDR3nt: TGTGCCAGCTCACCGGCCGAGGGAAGGACGCGGGGCTACACCTTC; CDR3aa: CASSPAEGRTRGYTF
abundance: -; d_gene: TRBD1; v_gene: TRBV19; j_gene: TRBJ1-1; CDR3nt: TGTGCCAGTAGCAGACAGGGAGGCACTGAAGCTTTCTTT; CDR3aa: CASSRQGGTEAFF
abundance: once; d_gene: TRBD2; v_gene: TRBV12-5; j_gene: TRBJ2-1; CDR3nt: TGTGCTAGTGGTTTGGTAACTGGCCTTAGCGGGAGGTCCAACAATGAGCAGTTCTTC; CDR3aa: CASGLVTGLSGRSNNEQFF
abundance: -; d_gene: -; v_gene: TRBV5-1; j_gene: TRBJ2-5; CDR3nt: TGCGCCAGCAGCTTGGCCATCGGGGGCCAAGAGACCCAGTACTTC; CDR3aa: CASSLAIGGQETQYF
abundance: -; d_gene: TRBD2; v_gene: TRBV4-2; j_gene: TRBJ2-1; CDR3nt: TGTGCCAGCAGCCAAGAGGTCCCCGGGACTAGCGGCTACAATGAGCAGTTCTTC; CDR3aa: CASSQEVPGTSGYNEQFF
abundance: -; d_gene: -; v_gene: TRBV6-6; j_gene: TRBJ1-1; CDR3nt: TGTGCCAGCAGCCCAACAGAGAACACTGAAGCTTTCTTT; CDR3aa: CASSPTENTEAFF
abundance: -; d_gene: -; v_gene: TRBV6-5; j_gene: TRBJ2-5; CDR3nt: TGTGCCAGCGTTTCTACAGGCCAAGAGACCCAGTACTTC; CDR3aa: CASVSTGQETQYF
abundance: -; d_gene: -; v_gene: TRBV5-1; j_gene: TRBJ2-3; CDR3nt: TGCGCCAGCAGCTTGGAACAGGCGAACACAGATACGCAGTATTTT; CDR3aa: CASSLEQANTDTQYF
abundance: -; d_gene: -; v_gene: TRBV9; j_gene: TRBJ1-1; CDR3nt: TGTGCCAGCAGCGTGGGCAGCATGAACACTGAAGCTTTCTTT; CDR3aa: CASSVGSMNTEAFF
abundance: once; d_gene: -; v_gene: TRBV9; j_gene: TRBJ2-1; CDR3nt: TGTGCCAGCAGCGTAGCCGGGAAACACAATGAGCAGTTCTTC; CDR3aa: CASSVAGKHNEQFF
abundance: -; d_gene: -; v_gene: TRBV18; j_gene: TRBJ2-5; CDR3nt: TGTGCCAGCTCACCGCGGGGGCCCGGGGAGACCCAGTACTTC; CDR3aa: CASSPRGPGETQYF
abundance: -; d_gene: -; v_gene: TRBV25-1; j_gene: TRBJ1-3; CDR3nt: TGTGCCAGCACAGGGGTTACTGGAAACACCATATATTTT; CDR3aa: CASTGVTGNTIYF
abundance: -; d_gene: TRBD1; v_gene: TRBV30; j_gene: TRBJ1-2; CDR3nt: TGTGCCTGGAGTAATCAGGGGGCAAACAACTATGGCTACACCTTC; CDR3aa: CAWSNQGANNYGYTF
abundance: -; d_gene: -; v_gene: TRBV11-2; j_gene: TRBJ1-5; CDR3nt: TGTGCCAGCAGCTTAGAGCGGGGTCAGCCCCAGCATTTT; CDR3aa: CASSLERGQPQHF
abundance: once; d_gene: -; v_gene: TRBV13; j_gene: TRBJ2-3; CDR3nt: TGTGCCAGCAGCCCCTCCCAGGACAGCTCCACAGATACGCAGTATTTT; CDR3aa: CASSPSQDSSTDTQYF
abundance: -; d_gene: -; v_gene: TRBV28; j_gene: TRBJ2-1; CDR3nt: TGTGCCAGCAGTCAGGGCCAGGCCGTCCGAAATGAGCAGTTCTTC; CDR3aa: CASSQGQAVRNEQFF
abundance: once; d_gene: TRBD1; v_gene: TRBV4-3; j_gene: TRBJ1-1; CDR3nt: TGCGCCAGCAGCCAAGGACAGGGCTTACCGGGAGCTTTCTTT; CDR3aa: CASSQGQGLPGAFF
abundance: -; d_gene: -; v_gene: TRBV18; j_gene: TRBJ2-7; CDR3nt: TGTGCCAGCTCACTAGGGACTGACTACGAGCAGTACTTC; CDR3aa: CASSLGTDYEQYF
abundance: -; d_gene: TRBD1; v_gene: TRBV28; j_gene: TRBJ1-5; CDR3nt: TGTGCCAGCAGACCAAGGACAGGCGGCAATCAGCCCCAGCATTTT; CDR3aa: CASRPRTGGNQPQHF